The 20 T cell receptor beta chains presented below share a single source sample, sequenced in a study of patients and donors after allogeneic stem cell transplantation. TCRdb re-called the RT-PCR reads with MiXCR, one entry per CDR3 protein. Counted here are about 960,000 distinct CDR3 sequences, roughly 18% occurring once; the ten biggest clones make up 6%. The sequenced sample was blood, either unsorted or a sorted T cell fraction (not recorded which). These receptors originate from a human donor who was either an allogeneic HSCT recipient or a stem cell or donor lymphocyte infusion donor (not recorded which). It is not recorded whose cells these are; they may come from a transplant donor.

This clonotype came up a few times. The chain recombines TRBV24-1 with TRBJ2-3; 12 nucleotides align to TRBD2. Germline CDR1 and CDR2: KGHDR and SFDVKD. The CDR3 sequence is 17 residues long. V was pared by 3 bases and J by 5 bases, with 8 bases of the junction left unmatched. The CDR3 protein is CATSDPRLAGAKDTQYF. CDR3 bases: TGTGCCACCAGTGATCCACGACTAGCGGGAGCAAAAGATACGCAGTATTTT.

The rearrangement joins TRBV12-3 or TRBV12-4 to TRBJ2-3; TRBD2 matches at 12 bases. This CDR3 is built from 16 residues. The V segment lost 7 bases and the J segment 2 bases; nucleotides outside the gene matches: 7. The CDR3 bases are TGTGCCAGCACCTGGACTAGCGGGGCCTCCACAGATACGCAGTATTTT. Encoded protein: CASTWTSGASTDTQYF.

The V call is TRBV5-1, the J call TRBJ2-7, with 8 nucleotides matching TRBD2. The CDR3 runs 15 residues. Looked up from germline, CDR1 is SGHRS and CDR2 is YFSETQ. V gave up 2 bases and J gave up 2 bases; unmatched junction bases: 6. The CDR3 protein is CASSFQRGSAYEQYF. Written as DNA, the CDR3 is TGCGCCAGCAGCTTTCAGCGGGGGTCCGCCTACGAGCAGTACTTC. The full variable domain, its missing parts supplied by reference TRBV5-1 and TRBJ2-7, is KAGVTQTPRYLIKTRGQQVTLSCSPISGHRSVSWYQQTPGQGLQFLFEYFSETQRNKGNFPGRFSGRQFSNSRSEMNVSTLELGDSALYLCASSFQRGSAYEQYFGPGTRLTVT.

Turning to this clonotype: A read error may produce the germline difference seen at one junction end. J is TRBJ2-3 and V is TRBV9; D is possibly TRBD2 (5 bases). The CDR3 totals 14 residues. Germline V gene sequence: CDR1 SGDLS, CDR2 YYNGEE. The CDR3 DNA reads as TGTGCCAGCAGCGTCGATCTAGCTACAGAAACGCAGTATTTT. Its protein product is CASSVDLATETQYF. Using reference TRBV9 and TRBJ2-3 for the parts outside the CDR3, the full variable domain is DSGVTQTPKHLITATGQRVTLRCSPRSGDLSVYWYQQSLDQGLQFLIQYYNGEERAKGNILERFSAQQFPDLHSELNLSSLELGDSALYFCASSVDLATETQYFGPGTRLTVL.

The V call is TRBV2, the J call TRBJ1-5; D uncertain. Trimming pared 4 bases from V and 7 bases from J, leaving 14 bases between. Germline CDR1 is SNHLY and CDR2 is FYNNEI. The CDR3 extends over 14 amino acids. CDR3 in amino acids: CASSAQYRGQPQHF. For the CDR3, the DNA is TGTGCCAGCAGTGCACAATACAGAGGGCAGCCCCAGCATTTT. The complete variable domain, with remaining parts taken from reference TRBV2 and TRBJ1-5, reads EPEVTQTPSHQVTQMGQEVILRCVPISNHLYFYWYRQILGQKVEFLVSFYNNEISEKSEIFDDQFSVERPDGSNFTLKIRSTKLEDSAMYFCASSAQYRGQPQHFGDGTRLSIL.

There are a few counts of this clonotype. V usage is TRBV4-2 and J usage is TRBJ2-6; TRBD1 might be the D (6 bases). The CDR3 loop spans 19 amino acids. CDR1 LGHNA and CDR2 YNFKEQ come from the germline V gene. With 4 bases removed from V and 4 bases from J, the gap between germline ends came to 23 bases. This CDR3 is CASSLTDRSSEKGANVLTF. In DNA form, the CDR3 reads TGTGCCAGCAGCCTCACTGACAGGTCCTCTGAGAAAGGGGCCAACGTCCTGACTTTC.

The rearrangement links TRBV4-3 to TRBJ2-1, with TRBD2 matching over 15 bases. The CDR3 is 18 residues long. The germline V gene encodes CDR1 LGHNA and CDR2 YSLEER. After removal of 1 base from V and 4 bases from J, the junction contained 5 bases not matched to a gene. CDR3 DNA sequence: TGCGCCAGCAGCCAAGGGACTAGCGGGGGGGCTAGGTACAATGAGCAGTTCTTC. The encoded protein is CASSQGTSGGARYNEQFF.

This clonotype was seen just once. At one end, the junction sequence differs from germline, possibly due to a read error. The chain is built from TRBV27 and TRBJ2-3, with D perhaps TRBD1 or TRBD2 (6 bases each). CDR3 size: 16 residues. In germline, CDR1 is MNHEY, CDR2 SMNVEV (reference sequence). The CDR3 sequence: CASNLSWGASTDTQYF. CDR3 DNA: TGTGCCAGCAATTTATCGTGGGGGGCGAGCACAGATACGCAGTATTTT.

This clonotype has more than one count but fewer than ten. The CDR3 nucleotides read TGTGCCAGCAGCCTCTCAGGGATTTTAAATGGCTACACCTTC. It encodes CASSLSGILNGYTF. J is TRBJ1-2 and V is TRBV7-2; D possibly corresponds to TRBD1 (5 bases). CDR3 length: 14 residues. Germline CDR1 reads SGHTA; CDR2 reads FQGNSA. V dropped 5 bases and J dropped 6 bases, with 16 bases sitting between them.

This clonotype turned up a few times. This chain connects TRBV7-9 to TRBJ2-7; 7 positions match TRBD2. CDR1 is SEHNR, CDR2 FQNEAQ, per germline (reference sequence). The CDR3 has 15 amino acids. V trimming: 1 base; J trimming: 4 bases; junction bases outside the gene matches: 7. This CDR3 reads CASSLVGGGPYEQYF. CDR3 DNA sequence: TGTGCCAGCAGCTTAGTCGGGGGAGGGCCGTACGAGCAGTACTTC.

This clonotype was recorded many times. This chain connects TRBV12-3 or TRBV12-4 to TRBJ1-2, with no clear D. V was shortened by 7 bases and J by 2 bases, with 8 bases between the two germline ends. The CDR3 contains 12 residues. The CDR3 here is CASTLANYGYTF. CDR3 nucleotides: TGTGCCAGCACCCTTGCCAACTATGGCTACACCTTC.

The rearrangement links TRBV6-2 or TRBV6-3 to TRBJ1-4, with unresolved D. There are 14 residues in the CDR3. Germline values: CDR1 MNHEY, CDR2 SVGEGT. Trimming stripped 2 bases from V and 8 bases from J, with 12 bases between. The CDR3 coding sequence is TGTGCCAGCAGTTACGATGGAATGGACGAAAAACTGTTTTTT. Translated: CASSYDGMDEKLFF.

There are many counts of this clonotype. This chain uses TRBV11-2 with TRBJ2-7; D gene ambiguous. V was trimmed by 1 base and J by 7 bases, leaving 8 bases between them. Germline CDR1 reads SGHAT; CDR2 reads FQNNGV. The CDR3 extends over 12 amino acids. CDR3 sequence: CASSLVLGEQYF. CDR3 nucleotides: TGTGCCAGCAGCTTAGTACTTGGAGAGCAGTACTTC.

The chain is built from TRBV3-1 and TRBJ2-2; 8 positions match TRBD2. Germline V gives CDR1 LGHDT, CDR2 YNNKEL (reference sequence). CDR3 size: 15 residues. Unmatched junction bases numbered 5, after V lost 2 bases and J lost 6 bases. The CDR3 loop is CASSQSGSMAGELFF. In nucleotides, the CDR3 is TGTGCCAGCAGCCAAAGCGGGAGTATGGCCGGGGAGCTGTTTTTT.

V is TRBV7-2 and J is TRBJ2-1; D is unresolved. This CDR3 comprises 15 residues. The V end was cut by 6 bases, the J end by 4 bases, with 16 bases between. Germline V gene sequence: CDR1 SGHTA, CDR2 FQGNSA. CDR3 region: CASRQTFVPYNEQFF. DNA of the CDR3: TGTGCCAGCAGGCAGACTTTCGTACCATACAATGAGCAGTTCTTC.

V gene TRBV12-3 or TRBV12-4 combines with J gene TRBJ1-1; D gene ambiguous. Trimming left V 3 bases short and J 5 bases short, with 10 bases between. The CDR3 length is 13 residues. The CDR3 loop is CASSFPGRTEAFF. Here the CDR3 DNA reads TGTGCCAGCAGTTTTCCGGGTAGGACTGAAGCTTTCTTT.

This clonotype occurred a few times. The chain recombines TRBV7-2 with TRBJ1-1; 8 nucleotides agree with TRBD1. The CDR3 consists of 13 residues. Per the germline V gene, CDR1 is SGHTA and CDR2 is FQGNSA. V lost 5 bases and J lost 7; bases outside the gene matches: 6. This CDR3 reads CASSPDRGLEAFF. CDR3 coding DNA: TGTGCCAGCAGCCCTGACAGGGGCCTTGAAGCTTTCTTT.

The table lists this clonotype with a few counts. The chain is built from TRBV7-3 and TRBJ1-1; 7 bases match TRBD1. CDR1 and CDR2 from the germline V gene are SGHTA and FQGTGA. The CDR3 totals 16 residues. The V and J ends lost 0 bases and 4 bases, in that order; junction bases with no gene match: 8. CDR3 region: CASSLTGRGGFTEAFF. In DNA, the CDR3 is TGTGCCAGCAGCTTAACCGGGCGAGGGGGCTTCACTGAAGCTTTCTTT.

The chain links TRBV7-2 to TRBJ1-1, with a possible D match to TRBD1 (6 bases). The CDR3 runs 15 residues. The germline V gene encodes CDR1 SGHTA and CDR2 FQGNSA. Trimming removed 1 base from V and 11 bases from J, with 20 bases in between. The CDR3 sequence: CASSLGQGTRLRAFF. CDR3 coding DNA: TGTGCCAGCAGCTTAGGTCAGGGGACCCGGCTGCGGGCTTTCTTT.

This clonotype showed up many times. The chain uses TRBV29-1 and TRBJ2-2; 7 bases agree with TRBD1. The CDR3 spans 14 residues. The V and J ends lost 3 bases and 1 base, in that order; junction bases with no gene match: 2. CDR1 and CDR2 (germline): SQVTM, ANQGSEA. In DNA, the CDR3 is TGCAGCGTTGATGGGACAGAGAACACCGGGGAGCTGTTTTTT. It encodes CSVDGTENTGELFF.